A single sample is the source of the 16 T cell receptor beta chains below, sequenced in a study of shared T cell receptors in the human thymus. TCRdb's table, derived via immunoSEQ multiplex PCR, lists solely in-frame clones and lacks some. The table includes about 500,000 clones, 75% to 80% detected once. In addition, the sample was reused for a study of human thymus T cells.

The sequencing input was thymocytes. Receptors were obtained from a boy younger than two with a congenital heart defect.

The genes are TRBV4-3 and TRBJ2-1; TRBD1 agrees at 7 bases. CDR3 size: 14 residues. Germline-derived CDR1 and CDR2 are LGHNA and YSLEER. J gave up 6 bases and V 0 bases, and 2 bases lay outside the gene matches. The CDR3 reads CASSQERTGNEQFF. CDR3 bases: TGCGCCAGCAGCCAAGAAAGGACAGGCAATGAGCAGTTCTTC.

This clone showed up just a few times. The genes are TRBV7-9 and TRBJ2-7, with 15 nucleotides matching TRBD2. The germline V gene encodes CDR1 SEHNR and CDR2 FQNEAQ (reference sequence). The ends lost 5 bases at V and 2 bases at J; junction bases unmatched: 7. CDR3 length: 17 amino acids. The CDR3 loop reads CASSARTSGREAYEQYF. DNA for the CDR3: TGTGCCAGCAGCGCGCGGACTAGCGGGAGGGAAGCCTACGAGCAGTACTTC.

V and J are TRBV19 and TRBJ2-3, with TRBD1 matching over 7 bases. Germline loops: CDR1 LNHDA, CDR2 SQIVND (reference sequence). V shed 5 bases, J shed 0 bases, and the junction held 17 bases outside the gene matches. The CDR3 runs to 19 residues. This CDR3 is CASSAPLRQGNPSTDTQYF. CDR3 bases: TGTGCCAGTAGTGCCCCATTGAGACAGGGTAACCCTAGCACAGATACGCAGTATTTT. Variable domain in full (rest from reference TRBV19 and TRBJ2-3): DGGITQSPKYLFRKEGQNVTLSCEQNLNHDAMYWYRQDPGQGLRLIYYSQIVNDFQKGDIAEGYSVSREKKESFPLTVTSAQKNPTAFYLCASSAPLRQGNPSTDTQYFGPGTRLTVL.

A few counts support this clone. The chain has TRBV19 and TRBJ1-4; 10 nucleotides agree with TRBD1. The germline gives CDR1 LNHDA, CDR2 SQIVND (reference sequence). CDR3 length: 17 amino acids. V shed 6 bases and J 8 bases; nucleotides not matched to a gene: 15. The CDR3 is CASSPPRTGGWGEKLFF. The CDR3 region has the DNA TGTGCCAGTAGCCCACCCCGGACAGGGGGTTGGGGGGAAAAACTGTTTTTT.

V gene TRBV9 combines with J gene TRBJ2-2; the D gene is possibly TRBD1 (6 bases). The CDR3 has 14 residues. The germline CDR1 and CDR2 sequences are SGDLS and YYNGEE. Trimming stripped 3 bases from V and 5 bases from J, with 11 bases between. The DNA for the CDR3 is TGTGCCAGCAGCGAAACAGGGCGGACCGGGGAGCTGTTTTTT. It is translated as CASSETGRTGELFF.

V is TRBV2 and J is TRBJ2-7; 12 bases map to TRBD2. CDR1 is SNHLY and CDR2 is FYNNEI in the germline V gene. V shed 6 bases, J shed 4 bases, and the junction held 7 bases outside the gene matches. The CDR3 length is 15 residues. DNA for the CDR3: TGTGCCAGCAGGCAGGGACTAGCGGGCGCGTACGAGCAGTACTTC. Its translation: CASRQGLAGAYEQYF. Variable domain in full (rest from reference TRBV2 and TRBJ2-7): EPEVTQTPSHQVTQMGQEVILRCVPISNHLYFYWYRQILGQKVEFLVSFYNNEISEKSEIFDDQFSVERPDGSNFTLKIRSTKLEDSAMYFCASRQGLAGAYEQYFGPGTRLTVT.

The rearrangement joins TRBV27 to TRBJ2-7; 7 positions match TRBD1. V gave up 3 bases and J gave up 2 bases; unmatched junction bases: 7. The CDR3 is 15 amino acids. CDR1 and CDR2 from the germline V gene are MNHEY and SMNVEV (reference sequence). In DNA form, the CDR3 reads TGTGCCAGCAGTTTGTCCCGGGACAGACCCTACGAGCAGTACTTC. Translating gives CASSLSRDRPYEQYF.

The rearrangement links TRBV10-1 to TRBJ2-7; 7 bases map to TRBD1. Germline trimming cut 9 bases from V and 2 bases from J; bases unmatched to any gene: 7. The CDR3 is 13 amino acids. Germline assignment: CDR1 WNHNN and CDR2 SYGVQD (reference sequence). CDR3: CARVTGDPYEQYF. In DNA, the CDR3 is TGCGCCAGAGTAACAGGGGATCCCTACGAGCAGTACTTC.

The genes are TRBV25-1 and TRBJ2-2, with D unclear. From germline, CDR1 is MGHDK and CDR2 SYGVNS. The CDR3 runs 13 residues. V lost 6 bases to trimming and J lost 3 bases, with 8 bases between them. CDR3 loop: CASSRLDTGELFF. CDR3 DNA: TGTGCCAGCAGCCGACTCGACACCGGGGAGCTGTTTTTT.

This chain joins TRBV7-9 and TRBJ1-1; TRBD1 matches at 7 bases. V lost 8 bases and J lost 5; bases outside the gene matches: 5. CDR3 length: 12 amino acids. Looked up from germline, CDR1 is SEHNR and CDR2 is FQNEAQ (reference sequence). CDR3 nucleotides: TGTGCCAGCGCCAGGGGGTGGACTGAAGCTTTCTTT. This gives the protein CASARGWTEAFF.

The chain links TRBV5-1 to TRBJ2-7, with 12 bases lining up with TRBD1. The CDR3 is 16 residues long. V lost 4 bases to trimming and J lost 7 bases; unmatched junction nucleotides: 12. CDR1 is SGHRS, CDR2 YFSETQ, per germline. The CDR3 spells CASSPEEGQGAREQYF. The CDR3 nucleotides are TGCGCCAGCAGCCCCGAGGAGGGACAGGGGGCCAGAGAGCAGTACTTC.

The chain uses TRBV12-5 and TRBJ1-3; tentative D call: TRBD1 (5 bases). Germline V gives CDR1 LGHNT, CDR2 FRNRAP. The V end lost 3 bases, the J end lost 1 base, and 13 bases lay between the germline ends. The CDR3 contains 16 residues. The CDR3 coding sequence is TGTGCTAGTGGTTTCTGGCGGGGGGAATCTGGAAACACCATATATTTT. Protein product: CASGFWRGESGNTIYF.

The CDR3 DNA follows: TGTGCCAGCAGCCTTTATGGACTAGCGGAAAACATTCAGTACTTC. This translates into CASSLYGLAENIQYF. The genes are TRBV4-2 and TRBJ2-4, with 10 bases fitting TRBD2. The CDR3 loop spans 15 amino acids. Looked up from germline, CDR1 is LGHNA and CDR2 is YNFKEQ. Unmatched junction bases numbered 5, after V lost 4 bases and J lost 5 bases.

The chain joins TRBV28 to TRBJ1-5; weak D call: TRBD1 (5 bases). The CDR3 length is 15 residues. Deletions cut 2 bases from V and 2 bases from J, with 10 bases between. Germline V lookup: CDR1 MDHEN, CDR2 SYDVKM. The CDR3 is CASSLGPRGNQPQHF. CDR3 DNA sequence: TGTGCCAGCAGTTTAGGTCCCAGGGGCAATCAGCCCCAGCATTTT.

The CDR3 is CASSASLAGAYEQYF. In DNA form, the CDR3 reads TGTGCCAGCAGTGCCTCCCTAGCGGGAGCTTACGAGCAGTACTTC. The rearrangement joins TRBV6-1 to TRBJ2-7, with 10 bases that match TRBD2. The junction had 7 bases not matched to a gene; V was cut back by 4 bases and J by 4 bases. Germline V gives CDR1 MNHNS, CDR2 SASEGT. The CDR3 is made up of 15 amino acids.

V usage is TRBV27 and J usage is TRBJ2-7; TRBD2 aligns across 11 bases. The length of the CDR3 is 20 residues. Germline V CDR1 and CDR2: MNHEY, SMNVEV (reference sequence). Trimming removed 4 bases from V and 0 bases from J; junction bases left unmatched: 17. CDR3 in DNA: TGTGCCAGCAGTTCTAGAGCGGGACTAGCGGAGAGACTTAGCTCCTACGAGCAGTACTTC. As protein: CASSSRAGLAERLSSYEQYF.